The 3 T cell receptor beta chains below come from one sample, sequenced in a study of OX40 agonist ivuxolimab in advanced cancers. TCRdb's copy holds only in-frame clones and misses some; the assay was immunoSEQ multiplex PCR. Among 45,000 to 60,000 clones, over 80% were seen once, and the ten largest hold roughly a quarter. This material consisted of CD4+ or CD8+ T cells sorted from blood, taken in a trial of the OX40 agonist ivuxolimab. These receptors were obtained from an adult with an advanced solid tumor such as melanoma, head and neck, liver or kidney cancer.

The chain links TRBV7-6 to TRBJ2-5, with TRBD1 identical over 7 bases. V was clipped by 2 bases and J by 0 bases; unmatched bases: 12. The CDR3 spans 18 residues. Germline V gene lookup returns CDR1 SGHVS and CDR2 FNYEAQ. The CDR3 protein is CASSLIRVGDRYQETQYF. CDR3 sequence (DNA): TGTGCCAGCAGCTTAATCAGGGTCGGGGACAGATACCAAGAGACCCAGTACTTC.

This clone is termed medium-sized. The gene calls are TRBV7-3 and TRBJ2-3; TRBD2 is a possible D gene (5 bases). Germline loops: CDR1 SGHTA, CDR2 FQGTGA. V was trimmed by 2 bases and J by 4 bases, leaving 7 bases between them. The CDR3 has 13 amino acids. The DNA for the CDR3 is TGTGCCAGCAGCTTAGAGAGGGCAGATACGCAGTATTTT. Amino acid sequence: CASSLERADTQYF.

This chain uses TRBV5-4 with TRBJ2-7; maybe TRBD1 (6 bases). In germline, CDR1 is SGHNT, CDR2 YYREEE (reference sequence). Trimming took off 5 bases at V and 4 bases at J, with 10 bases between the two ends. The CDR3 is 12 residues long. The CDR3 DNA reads TGTGCCAGCAGAGAGGGGGAATACGAGCAGTACTTC. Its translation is CASREGEYEQYF.